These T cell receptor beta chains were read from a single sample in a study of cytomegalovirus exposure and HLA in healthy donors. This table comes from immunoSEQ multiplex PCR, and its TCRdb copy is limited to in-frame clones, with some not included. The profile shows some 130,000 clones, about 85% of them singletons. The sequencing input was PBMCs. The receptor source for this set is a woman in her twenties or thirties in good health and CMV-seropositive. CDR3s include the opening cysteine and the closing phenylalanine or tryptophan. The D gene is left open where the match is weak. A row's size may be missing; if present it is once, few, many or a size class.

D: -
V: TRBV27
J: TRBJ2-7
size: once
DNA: TGTGCCAGCAGTTTATCCCCTGCGGGAAGCTCCTACGAGCAGTACTTC
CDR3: CASSLSPAGSSYEQYF

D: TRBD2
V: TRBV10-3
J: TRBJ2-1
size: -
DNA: TGTGCCATCAGTGGGTCCACCAGCGGGGGGGTCCCGAATGAGCAGTTCTTC
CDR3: CAISGSTSGGVPNEQFF

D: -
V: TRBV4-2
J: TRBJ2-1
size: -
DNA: TGTGCCAGCAGCCAAGAGGTAGGGGGAGGGCCCTTATACTACAATGAGCAGTTCTTC
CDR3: CASSQEVGGGPLYYNEQFF

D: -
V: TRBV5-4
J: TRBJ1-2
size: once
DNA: TGTGCCAGCAGCTTGGCTGCGGGAGGTAACTATGGCTACACCTTC
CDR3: CASSLAAGGNYGYTF

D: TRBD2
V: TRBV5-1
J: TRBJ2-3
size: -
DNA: TGCGCCAGCAGCTTGGGGGCGGGGGGGCGAGCAGATACGCAGTATTTT
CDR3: CASSLGAGGRADTQYF

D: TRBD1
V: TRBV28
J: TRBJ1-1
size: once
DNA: TGTGCCAGCAGTCCCCGCATGACAGGGTACACTGAAGCTTTCTTT
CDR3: CASSPRMTGYTEAFF

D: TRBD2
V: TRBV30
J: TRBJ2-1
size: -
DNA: TGTGCCTGGAGTGGAACTAGCGGGAGGGCATTGTTTAGCGATGAGCAGTTCTTC
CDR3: CAWSGTSGRALFSDEQFF

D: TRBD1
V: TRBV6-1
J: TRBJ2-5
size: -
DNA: TGTGCCAGCAGTGCCGGGACAGTCCAAGAGACCCAGTACTTC
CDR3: CASSAGTVQETQYF

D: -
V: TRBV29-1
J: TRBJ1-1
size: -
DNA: TGCAGCGTACCTCGGGGGGGGAACACTGAAGCTTTCTTT
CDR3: CSVPRGGNTEAFF

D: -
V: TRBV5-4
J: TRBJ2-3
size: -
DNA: TGTGCCAGCAGCTTGGCACCAGCGGGCACAGATACGCAGTATTTT
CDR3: CASSLAPAGTDTQYF

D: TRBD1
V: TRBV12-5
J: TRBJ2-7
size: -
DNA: TGTGCTAGTGGTCTACTTAGGACAGGGGTTTTAATTTCCTACGAGCAGTACTTC
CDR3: CASGLLRTGVLISYEQYF

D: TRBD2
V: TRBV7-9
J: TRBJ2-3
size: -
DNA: TGTGCCAGCAGCTCAGGGACTAGCGGCAGCACAGATACGCAGTATTTT
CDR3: CASSSGTSGSTDTQYF

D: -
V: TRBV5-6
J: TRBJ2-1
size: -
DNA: TGTGCCAGCAGCTTGGGAGGTAGCTCCTACAATGAGCAGTTCTTC
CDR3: CASSLGGSSYNEQFF

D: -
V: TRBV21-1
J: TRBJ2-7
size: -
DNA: TGTGCCAGCCTCGGGTACGAGCAGTACTTC
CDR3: CASLGYEQYF

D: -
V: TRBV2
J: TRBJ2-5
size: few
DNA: TGTGCCAGCAGTGAACTCCCGCAAGAGACCCAGTACTTC
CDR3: CASSELPQETQYF

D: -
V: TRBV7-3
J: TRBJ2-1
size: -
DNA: TGTGCCAGCAGCTCCCAAGGGGGAAGGAACTACAATGAGCAGTTCTTC
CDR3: CASSSQGGRNYNEQFF

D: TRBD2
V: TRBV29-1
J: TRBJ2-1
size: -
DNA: TGCAGCGTTGAAGATGGTAGCGGGGTCGGTGGAGAGCAGTTCTTC
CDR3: CSVEDGSGVGGEQFF

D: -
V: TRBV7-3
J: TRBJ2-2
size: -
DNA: TGTGCCAGCAAGCAGGAATCGAGCACCGGGGAGCTGTTTTTT
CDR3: CASKQESSTGELFF

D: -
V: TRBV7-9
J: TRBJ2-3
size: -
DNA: TGTGCCAGCAGCTTACAAGTAGTACCAGATACGCAGTATTTT
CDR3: CASSLQVVPDTQYF

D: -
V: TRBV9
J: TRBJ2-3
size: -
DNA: TGTGCCAGCAGCGCTGCCTTTTTTAGAGATACGCAGTATTTT
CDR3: CASSAAFFRDTQYF

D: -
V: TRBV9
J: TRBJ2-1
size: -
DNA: TGTGCCAGCAGCGCTGGGGGGATTGACTACAATGAGCAGTTCTTC
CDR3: CASSAGGIDYNEQFF

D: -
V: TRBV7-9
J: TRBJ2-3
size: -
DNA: TGTGCCAGCCAGGAGGGGTACACAGATACGCAGTATTTT
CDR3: CASQEGYTDTQYF

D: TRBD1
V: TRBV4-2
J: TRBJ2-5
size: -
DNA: TGTGCCAGCAGCCAAGCCGCAGGGGGCGGAGAGACCCAGTACTTC
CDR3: CASSQAAGGGETQYF

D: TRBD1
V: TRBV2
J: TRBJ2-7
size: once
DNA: TGTGCCAGCAGTGTATACAGGGGAACCTACGAGCAGTACTTC
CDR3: CASSVYRGTYEQYF

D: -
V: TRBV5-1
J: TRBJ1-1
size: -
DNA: TGCGCCAGCAGCTTGGTATCGGGGGAGCCGTCGAAAGCTTTCTTT
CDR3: CASSLVSGEPSKAFF